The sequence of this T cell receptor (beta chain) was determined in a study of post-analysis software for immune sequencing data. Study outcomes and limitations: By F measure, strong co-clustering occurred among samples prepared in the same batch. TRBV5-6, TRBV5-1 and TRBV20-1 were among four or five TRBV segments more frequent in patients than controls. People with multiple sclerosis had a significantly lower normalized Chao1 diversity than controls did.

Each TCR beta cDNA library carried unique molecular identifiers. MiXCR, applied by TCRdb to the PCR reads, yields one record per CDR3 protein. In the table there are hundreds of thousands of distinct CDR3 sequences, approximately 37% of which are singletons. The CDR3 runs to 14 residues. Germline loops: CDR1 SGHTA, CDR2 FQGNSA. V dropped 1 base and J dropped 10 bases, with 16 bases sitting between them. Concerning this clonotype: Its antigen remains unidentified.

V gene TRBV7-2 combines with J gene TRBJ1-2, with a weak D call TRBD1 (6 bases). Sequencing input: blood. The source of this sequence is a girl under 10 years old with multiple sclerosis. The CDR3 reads CASSLGGARVDYTF. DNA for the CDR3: TGTGCCAGCAGCTTAGGGGGGGCGCGGGTGGACTACACCTTC.